This T cell receptor (beta chain) was found in a study of regulatory T cells in long-lasting Graves disease. Study overall: By definition, persistent Graves' disease involved antithyroid drugs for over 5 years alongside positive TSH receptor antibodies. Study-wide results and caveats: Accuracy may have suffered from the small sample size. Patients with persistent Graves' had lower TCR diversity than newly diagnosed patients. Analyses excluded thyroid tissue, covering peripheral blood alone.

Arm-PCR of CDR3 regions and iRepertoire HTBI primers were used to build TCR beta libraries. MiXCR was run by TCRdb on the multiplex PCR reads, yielding one entry per CDR3 protein. This sample yields a few hundred thousand distinct CDR3 sequences, of which roughly 24% are seen a single time; about 27% belongs to the top ten. This clonotype has only a few counts. Its antigen remains unknown. Germline assignment: CDR1 MNHEY and CDR2 SMNVEV (reference sequence). V lost 7 bases, J lost 7 bases, and 20 bases lay in between. The CDR3 contains 15 residues. Time point of the sample: persistent/refractory GD, antithyroid drugs over 5 years with positive TRAb. PBMCs were the source of the RNA used for TCR sequencing.

The rearrangement joins TRBV27 to TRBJ1-5, with D possibly TRBD1 on 5 matching bases. The TCR was taken from a woman between 40 and 55 years old with Graves disease. Source: peripheral blood mononuclear cells (PBMCs), taken when the disease was refractory, from a patient treated with antithyroid drugs. The CDR3 sequence: CASIGTHSREQPQHF. The DNA for the CDR3 is TGTGCCAGCATAGGGACGCATTCCCGGGAACAGCCCCAGCATTTT.